Listed below are T cell receptor beta chains from one sample, sequenced in a study of T cell responses to AZD1222 COVID-19 vaccine. Clones were sequenced by immunoSEQ multiplex PCR, and TCRdb holds only the in-frame ones, with some missing. The data show 130,000 or so clones, 85% seen once. Sequencing used peripheral blood, obtained 28 days after the second dose of the MenACWY control vaccine. The receptors shown here come from an adult who received the MenACWY meningococcal vaccine as a control. CDR3s include the opening cysteine and the closing phenylalanine or tryptophan. A D gene is named only where the DNA matches it firmly. The listing skips clone size in some rows; elsewhere it reads once, few, many or a size class.

NA	TRBD2	TRBV18	TRBJ2-6	TGTGCCAGCTCACCGGGGAGGGGCAACTCTGGGGCCAACGTCCTGACTTTC	CASSPGRGNSGANVLTF
few	NA	TRBV6-4	TRBJ2-1	TGTGCCAGCAGTGAAGGCAAAGGGGCGGGGAATGAGCAGTTCTTC	CASSEGKGAGNEQFF
NA	NA	TRBV7-9	TRBJ1-1	TGTGCCATCCTCGACAGGTCGACTGAAGCTTTCTTT	CAILDRSTEAFF
NA	NA	TRBV14	TRBJ1-3	TGTGCCAGCAGCCAAAAGTCAGGAAACACCATATATTTT	CASSQKSGNTIYF
NA	TRBD2	TRBV5-1	TRBJ2-3	TGCGCCAGCAGTCCTAGCGGGAGCCCCACAGATACGCAGTATTTT	CASSPSGSPTDTQYF
NA	TRBD1	TRBV3-1/TRBV3-2	TRBJ1-1	TGTGCCAGCAGCCGAGGGGGCCGGAACACTGAAGCTTTCTTT	CASSRGGRNTEAFF
NA	TRBD1	TRBV9	TRBJ2-7	TGTGCCAGCAGCGGAGGTCCCGGGACAGCCGACGGGTCCTACGAGCAGTACTTC	CASSGGPGTADGSYEQYF
NA	TRBD1	TRBV19	TRBJ2-7	TGTGCCAGTAGCCGGAGGACAGGACCCTACGAGCAGTACTTC	CASSRRTGPYEQYF
NA	TRBD1	TRBV4-2	TRBJ2-7	TGTGCCAGCAGCCAAGGACAGGGGATAAACGAGCAGTACTTC	CASSQGQGINEQYF
NA	TRBD1	TRBV5-1	TRBJ1-2	TGCGCCAGCAGTACTGGACAGGGAGATGGCTACACCTTC	CASSTGQGDGYTF
once	TRBD2	TRBV12-3/TRBV12-4	TRBJ2-1	TGTGCCAGCAGTTTAAGCGGGGACCTGGGGCAGTTCTTC	CASSLSGDLGQFF
NA	NA	TRBV11-3	TRBJ1-1	TGTGCCAGCAGCTTGGGTAACGTCGCAGCTTTCTTT	CASSLGNVAAFF
NA	TRBD2	TRBV6-5	TRBJ2-5	TGTGCCAGCAGTTACCTTAGCGGGGGGACCCAGTACTTC	CASSYLSGGTQYF
NA	NA	TRBV7-9	TRBJ1-1	TGTGCCAGCAGCTCCACCCTGGGCCCGGGGACTGAAGCTTTCTTT	CASSSTLGPGTEAFF
NA	TRBD2	TRBV18	TRBJ2-1	TGTGCCAGCTCACCTTCCCGGACTAGCGGGGGACCCTCCTACAATGAGCAGTTCTTC	CASSPSRTSGGPSYNEQFF
NA	NA	TRBV5-6	TRBJ2-6	TGTGCCAGCAGCTTGACGAAGCTCCCCCCCCGAGGGGCCAACGTCCTGACTTTC	CASSLTKLPPRGANVLTF
NA	TRBD2	TRBV19	TRBJ2-7	TGTGCCAGTAGTCTACTAGCGGGTAAACCCTACGAGCAGTACTTC	CASSLLAGKPYEQYF
NA	NA	TRBV19	TRBJ1-5	TGTGCCAGTACAACTACTCCCGGGGGATATAGCAATCAGCCCCAGCATTTT	CASTTTPGGYSNQPQHF
NA	TRBD2	TRBV15	TRBJ2-7	TGTGCCACCTATCAGGGGACTAGCGACAACTACGAGCAGTACTTC	CATYQGTSDNYEQYF
NA	NA	TRBV5-4	TRBJ1-2	TGTGCCAGCAGCTTGCAGGGATGGGGCTACACCTTC	CASSLQGWGYTF
NA	NA	TRBV4-2	TRBJ1-4	TGTGCCAGCAGCCAAGATCCCCGGGGTGGGGGGGGCGATGAAAAACTGTTTTTT	CASSQDPRGGGGDEKLFF
NA	TRBD2	TRBV28	TRBJ2-1	TGTGCCAGCAGTTTCTTGGCGGGGGGGCCTGGTGAGCAGTTCTTC	CASSFLAGGPGEQFF
NA	NA	TRBV10-3	TRBJ2-2	TGTGCCATCAGTGAGTTGAACCAGGGGTTAGGCCATCACACCGGGGAGCTGTTTTTT	CAISELNQGLGHHTGELFF
NA	NA	TRBV5-6	TRBJ1-4	TGTGCCAGCAGCTCGCAGCGGCTACTAAATGAAAAACTGTTTTTT	CASSSQRLLNEKLFF
NA	NA	TRBV12-5	TRBJ2-3	TGTGCTAGTCAGGCCCCGGGACCCCCAGCAGATACGCAGTATTTT	CASQAPGPPADTQYF
NA	NA	TRBV28	TRBJ2-5	TGTGCCAGCAGTCTACCGGGCTCAGCAGAGACCCAGTACTTC	CASSLPGSAETQYF
NA	NA	TRBV27	TRBJ1-6	TGTGCCAGCAGTTCTCTGGGGGACAAGGCCTCGGGGTCACCCCTCCACTTT	CASSSLGDKASGSPLHF
NA	NA	TRBV19	TRBJ1-2	TGTGCCAGTAGTCTACGAGGCCAGTTCATCTATGGCTACACCTTC	CASSLRGQFIYGYTF
NA	NA	TRBV11-2	TRBJ2-5	TGTGCCAGCAGCCGTTCGGGGTACCAAGAGACCCAGTACTTC	CASSRSGYQETQYF
NA	TRBD2	TRBV10-2	TRBJ2-7	TGCGCCAGCAGTGACGCGGGAGTTTTAACCTACGAGCAGTACTTC	CASSDAGVLTYEQYF
NA	TRBD1	TRBV9	TRBJ1-2	TGTGCCAGCAGCGCACAGGGGGACTATGGCTACACCTTC	CASSAQGDYGYTF
NA	TRBD2	TRBV7-8	TRBJ2-2	TGTGCCAGCAGCTTTAGCGGGGGGCCGCCCCCCGGGGAGCTGTTTTTT	CASSFSGGPPPGELFF
NA	TRBD1	TRBV19	TRBJ1-1	TGTGCCAGTAAGAGGAGGGGGCTGAACACTGAAGCTTTCTTT	CASKRRGLNTEAFF
NA	NA	TRBV27	TRBJ2-3	TGTGCCAGCAGGCGGAGGGGAACAGATACGCAGTATTTT	CASRRRGTDTQYF
NA	NA	TRBV19	TRBJ1-1	TGTGCCAGTAGTATTTGGCAGGACGCGCCTGAAGCTTTCTTT	CASSIWQDAPEAFF